This T cell receptor (beta chain) was obtained from a study of shared clonotypes between healthy human individuals. Study-level background: Donor composition was a couple of women and a few men, aged 18 to 49. Study-wide findings and caveats: Despite large depth, sorted-subset datasets appeared incompletely sequenced.

A CD45RA-negative memory subset and a CD45RA+ naive subset were separated from the CD4+ cells. Authors' analysis steps: Quality scores were absent from the junction-only immunoSEQ sequences, so filtering differed. The repertoire was sequenced with immunoSEQ multiplex PCR; TCRdb's copy has only in-frame clones and lacks some. V and J calls and clone size are those listed in that table; D and trimming were worked out from the DNA. Of about 1.5 million clones listed, about 98% are singletons. This clone was counted once. Antigen specificity is unknown. With V trimmed by 5 bases and J by 10 bases, 8 bases remained unmatched. The CDR3 loop spans 13 amino acids. Germline CDR1 SGHTA, CDR2 FQGNSA.

This TCR came from a man aged 25-40 years in good health. The sample consisted of naive CD4+ T cells sorted from blood. Subset in this sample: CD45RA+ positively selected. The chain couples TRBV7-2 to TRBJ1-5; 7 bases line up with TRBD1. CDR3 region: CASSQTGVGPQHF. The CDR3, as DNA: TGTGCCAGCAGCCAAACAGGGGTGGGACCCCAGCATTTT. Looking up the rest from reference TRBV7-2 and TRBJ1-5 gives the full variable domain: GAGVSQSPSNKVTEKGKDVELRCDPISGHTALYWYRQSLGQGLEFLIYFQGNSAPDKSGLPSDRFSAERTGGSVSTLTIQRTQQEDSAVYLCASSQTGVGPQHFGDGTRLSIL.